This T cell receptor beta chain was profiled in a study of beta chain features in type 1 diabetes. Background on the study: Age and gender were similar between patients and healthy donors, as were cell yields. Across all samples, fewer than 120,000,000 sorted cells were examined.

Of the isolated RNA, all was reverse transcribed, and so the sequenced material was expressed TCRB transcripts. Clones were read by immunoSEQ multiplex PCR, and TCRdb kept only the in-frame ones, dropping some. The data contain under 450,000 clones, roughly 14% of them singletons. Averaging about 120 mL, one heparinised blood draw was given by each donor. The authors sorted CD4+ naive, central memory, regulatory and stem cell-like memory cells via CD45RO/CCR7/CD25/CD127/CD95/CD27. The origin of this receptor is a man aged 30-40 years in good health. Sequenced material: naive CD4+ T cells from blood.

The CDR3 DNA is TGTGCCAGCAGTAAGCAACAGGGCCTCACTGAAGCTTTCTTT. Translating gives CASSKQQGLTEAFF. The V and J genes are TRBV27 and TRBJ1-1; D is perhaps TRBD1 (6 bases). Germline-derived CDR1 and CDR2 are MNHEY and SMNVEV (reference sequence). V lost 5 bases, J lost 4 bases, and 14 bases lay in between. The CDR3 runs to 14 residues.